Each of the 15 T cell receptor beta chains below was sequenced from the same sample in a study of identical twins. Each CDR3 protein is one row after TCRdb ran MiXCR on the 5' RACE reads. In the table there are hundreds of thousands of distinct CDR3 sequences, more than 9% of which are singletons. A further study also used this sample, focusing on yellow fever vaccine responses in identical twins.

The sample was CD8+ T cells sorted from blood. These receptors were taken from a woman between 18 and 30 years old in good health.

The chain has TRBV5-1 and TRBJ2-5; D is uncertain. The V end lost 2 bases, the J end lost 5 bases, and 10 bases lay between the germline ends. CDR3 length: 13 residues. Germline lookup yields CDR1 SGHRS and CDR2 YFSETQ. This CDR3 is CASSFALSETQYF. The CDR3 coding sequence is TGCGCCAGCAGCTTCGCCCTTTCGGAGACCCAGTACTTC.

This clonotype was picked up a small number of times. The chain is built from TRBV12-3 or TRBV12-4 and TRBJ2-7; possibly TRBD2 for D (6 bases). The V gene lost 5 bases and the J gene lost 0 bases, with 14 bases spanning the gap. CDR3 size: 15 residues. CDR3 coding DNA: TGTGCCAGCAGTCCGTCCGGGACTCCCTCCTACGAGCAGTACTTC. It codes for CASSPSGTPSYEQYF.

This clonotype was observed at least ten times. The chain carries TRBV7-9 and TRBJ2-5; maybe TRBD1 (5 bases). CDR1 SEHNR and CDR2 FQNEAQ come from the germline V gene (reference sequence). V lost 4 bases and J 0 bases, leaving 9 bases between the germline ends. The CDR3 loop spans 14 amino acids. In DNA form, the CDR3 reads TGTGCCAGCAGCTCCTCAGGGTACCAAGAGACCCAGTACTTC. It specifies CASSSSGYQETQYF.

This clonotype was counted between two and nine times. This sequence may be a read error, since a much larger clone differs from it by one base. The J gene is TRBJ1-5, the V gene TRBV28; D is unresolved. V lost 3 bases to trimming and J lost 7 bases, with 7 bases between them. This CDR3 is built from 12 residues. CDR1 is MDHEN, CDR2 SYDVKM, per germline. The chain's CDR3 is CASSFYKQPQHF. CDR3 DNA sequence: TGTGCCAGCAGTTTCTACAAGCAGCCCCAGCATTTT. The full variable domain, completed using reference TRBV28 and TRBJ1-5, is DVKVTQSSRYLVKRTGEKVFLECVQDMDHENMFWYRQDPGLGLRLIYFSYDVKMKEKGDIPEGYSVSREKKERFSLILESASTNQTSMYLCASSFYKQPQHFGDGTRLSIL.

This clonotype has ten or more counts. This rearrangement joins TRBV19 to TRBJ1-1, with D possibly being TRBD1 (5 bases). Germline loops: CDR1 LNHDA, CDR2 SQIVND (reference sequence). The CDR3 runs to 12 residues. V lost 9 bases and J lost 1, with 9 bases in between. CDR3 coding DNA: TGTGCCAGCGGTCAGGGGAACACTGAAGCTTTCTTT. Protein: CASGQGNTEAFF.

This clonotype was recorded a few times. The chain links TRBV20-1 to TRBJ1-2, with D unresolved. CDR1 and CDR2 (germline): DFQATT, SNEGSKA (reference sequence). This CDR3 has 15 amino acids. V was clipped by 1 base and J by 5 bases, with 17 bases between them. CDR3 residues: CSARASLCRPYGYTF. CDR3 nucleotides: TGCAGTGCTAGAGCGTCCCTGTGCAGGCCATATGGCTACACCTTC.

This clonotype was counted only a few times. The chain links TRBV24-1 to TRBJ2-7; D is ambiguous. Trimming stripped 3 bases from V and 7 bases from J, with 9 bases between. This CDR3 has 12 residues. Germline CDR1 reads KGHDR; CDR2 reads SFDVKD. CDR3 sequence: CATSDRIGEQYF. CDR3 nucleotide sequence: TGTGCCACCAGTGATCGGATTGGTGAGCAGTACTTC.

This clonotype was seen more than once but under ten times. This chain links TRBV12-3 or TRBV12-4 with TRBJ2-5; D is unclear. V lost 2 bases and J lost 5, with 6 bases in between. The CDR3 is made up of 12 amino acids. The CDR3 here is CASSLIDETQYF. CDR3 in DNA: TGTGCCAGCAGTTTAATCGATGAGACCCAGTACTTC.

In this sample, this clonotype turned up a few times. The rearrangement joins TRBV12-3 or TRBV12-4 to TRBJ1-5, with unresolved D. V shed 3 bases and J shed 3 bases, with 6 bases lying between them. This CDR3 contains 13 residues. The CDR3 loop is CASSFFDNQPQHF. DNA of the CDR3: TGTGCCAGCAGTTTTTTCGACAATCAGCCCCAGCATTTT.

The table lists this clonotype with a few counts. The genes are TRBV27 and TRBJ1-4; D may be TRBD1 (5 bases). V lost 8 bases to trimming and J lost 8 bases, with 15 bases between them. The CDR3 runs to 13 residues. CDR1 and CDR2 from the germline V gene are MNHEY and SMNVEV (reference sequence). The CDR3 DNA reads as TGTGCCAGCGGTGGCAGGGCAGGGGAAAAACTGTTTTTT. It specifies CASGGRAGEKLFF.

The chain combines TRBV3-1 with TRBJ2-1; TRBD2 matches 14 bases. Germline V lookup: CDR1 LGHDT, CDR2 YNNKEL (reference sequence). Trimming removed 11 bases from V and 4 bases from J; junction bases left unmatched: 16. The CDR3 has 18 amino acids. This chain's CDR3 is CACTQGGLAGEIYNEQFF. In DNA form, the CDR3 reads TGTGCCTGCACCCAAGGGGGACTAGCGGGGGAGATATACAATGAGCAGTTCTTC.

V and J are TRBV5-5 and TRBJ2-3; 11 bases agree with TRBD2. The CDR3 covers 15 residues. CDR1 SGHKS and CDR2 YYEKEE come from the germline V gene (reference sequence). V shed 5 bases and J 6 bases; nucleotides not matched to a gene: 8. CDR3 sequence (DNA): TGTGCCAGCAGGCCGACTAGCGGGATCGTGGATACGCAGTATTTT. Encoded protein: CASRPTSGIVDTQYF.

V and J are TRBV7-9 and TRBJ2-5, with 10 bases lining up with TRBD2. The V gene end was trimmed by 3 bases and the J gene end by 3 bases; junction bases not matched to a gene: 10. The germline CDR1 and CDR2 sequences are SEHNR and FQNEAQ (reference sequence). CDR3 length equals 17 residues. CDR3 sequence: CASSFSPAGGPKETQYF. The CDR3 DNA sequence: TGTGCCAGCAGCTTCAGTCCAGCGGGGGGGCCGAAAGAGACCCAGTACTTC.

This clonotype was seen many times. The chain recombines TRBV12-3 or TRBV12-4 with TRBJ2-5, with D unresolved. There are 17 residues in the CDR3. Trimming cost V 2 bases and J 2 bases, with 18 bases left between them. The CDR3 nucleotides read TGTGCCAGCAGTTTAAACTTTGCCCCAGTAACACAAGAGACCCAGTACTTC. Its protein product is CASSLNFAPVTQETQYF.

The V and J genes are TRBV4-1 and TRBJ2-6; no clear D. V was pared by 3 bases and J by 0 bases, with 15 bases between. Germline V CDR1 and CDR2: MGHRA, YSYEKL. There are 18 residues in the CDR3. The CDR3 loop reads CASSQEDPISSGANVLTF. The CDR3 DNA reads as TGCGCCAGCAGCCAGGAAGACCCGATATCCTCTGGGGCCAACGTCCTGACTTTC.